Each of the 28 T cell receptor beta chains below was sequenced from the same sample in a study of blood T cell repertoires in COVID-19. Assay: immunoSEQ multiplex PCR; the TCRdb copy retains only in-frame clones and omits some. The table includes around 250,000 clones, more than 75% detected once. Source material: PBMCs or T cells enriched from blood (not recorded which). The source is a woman between 45 and 65 years old who had been exposed to COVID-19.

The J gene is TRBJ2-7, the V gene TRBV19; 10 nucleotides align to TRBD1. The CDR3 has 16 residues. Germline V gene data show CDR1 as LNHDA and CDR2 as SQIVND (reference sequence). The V segment lost 4 bases and the J segment 3 bases; nucleotides outside the gene matches: 9. CDR3 protein: CASSTPGQGGSYEQYF. CDR3 coding DNA: TGTGCCAGTAGTACCCCCGGACAGGGGGGGAGCTACGAGCAGTACTTC.

The V and J genes are TRBV5-6 and TRBJ2-2, with D possibly TRBD2 on 7 matching bases. Germline V lookup: CDR1 SGHDT, CDR2 YYEEEE. CDR3 length: 14 residues. V lost 7 bases and J 2 bases, leaving 12 bases between the germline ends. The CDR3 loop reads CASARGANTGELFF. For the CDR3, the DNA is TGTGCCAGCGCTCGGGGGGCTAACACCGGGGAGCTGTTTTTT.

In this sample, this clone turned up once. As DNA, the CDR3 is TGCGCCAGCAGCCAATTAGCGGGGGGGATCACAGATACGCAGTATTTT. It codes for CASSQLAGGITDTQYF. The chain couples TRBV5-1 to TRBJ2-3; 11 bases are shared with TRBD2. There are 16 residues in the CDR3. Trimming removed 4 bases from V and 2 bases from J; junction bases left unmatched: 6. CDR1 and CDR2 (germline): SGHRS, YFSETQ.

The chain has TRBV6-4 and TRBJ1-4, with D uncertain. CDR3 length equals 18 residues. Between the trimmed V and J ends, which lost 7 bases and 0 bases, there was a span of 21 bases. From germline, CDR1 is MRHNA and CDR2 SNTAGT. This CDR3 is CASKGRRARAATNEKLFF. Here the CDR3 DNA reads TGTGCCAGCAAGGGTAGGCGGGCCAGAGCCGCAACTAATGAAAAACTGTTTTTT.

A remark on this clone: The same CDR3 is also encoded by other DNA sequences in this sample. This chain uses TRBV9 with TRBJ2-2; TRBD1 matches 8 bases. The CDR3 consists of 15 residues. V shed 5 bases, J shed 4 bases, and the junction held 7 bases outside the gene matches. Germline V gene lookup returns CDR1 SGDLS and CDR2 YYNGEE. The CDR3 nucleotides read TGTGCCAGCAGTCCTGGACAGGGCGGCACCGGGGAGCTGTTTTTT. Protein product: CASSPGQGGTGELFF. The full variable domain, rest sourced from reference TRBV9 and TRBJ2-2, is DSGVTQTPKHLITATGQRVTLRCSPRSGDLSVYWYQQSLDQGLQFLIQYYNGEERAKGNILERFSAQQFPDLHSELNLSSLELGDSALYFCASSPGQGGTGELFFGEGSRLTVL.

The chain has TRBV5-5 and TRBJ2-7, with D possibly TRBD2 on 5 matching bases. V lost 3 bases, J lost 5 bases, and 6 bases lay in between. The germline V gene encodes CDR1 SGHKS and CDR2 YYEKEE (reference sequence). This CDR3 has 11 residues. CDR3 amino acids: CASSSRDEQYF. The CDR3, as DNA: TGTGCCAGCAGCTCGAGGGACGAGCAGTACTTC.

The gene calls are TRBV7-2 and TRBJ2-5; D is perhaps TRBD1 (5 bases). Germline CDR1 reads SGHTA; CDR2 reads FQGNSA. CDR3 length equals 14 residues. V gave up 2 bases and J gave up 7 bases, with 14 bases separating them. CDR3 coding DNA: TGTGCCAGCAGCTTATCTGGGGCCCCGGGGACCCAGTACTTC. Translation gives CASSLSGAPGTQYF.

This chain uses TRBV3-1 (or the pseudogene TRBV3-2) with TRBJ1-1; 9 nucleotides align to TRBD1. The J segment lost 5 bases and the V segment lost 6 bases, leaving 7 bases of the junction unmatched. This CDR3 is 14 amino acids long. Per the germline V gene, CDR1 is LGHDT and CDR2 is YNNKEL (reference sequence). The chain's CDR3 is CASSSDRGWTEAFF. The CDR3 coding sequence is TGTGCCAGCAGTTCCGACAGGGGGTGGACTGAAGCTTTCTTT.

J is TRBJ1-5 and V is TRBV5-6, with TRBD1 identical over 7 bases. The germline CDR1 and CDR2 sequences are SGHDT and YYEEEE. The CDR3 is 14 amino acids. V lost 4 bases, J lost 2 bases, and 3 bases stayed unmatched. This CDR3 reads CASSTGEGNQPQHF. The CDR3 nucleotides read TGTGCCAGCAGCACAGGGGAAGGCAATCAGCCCCAGCATTTT.

This clone has only a few counts. V is TRBV18 and J is TRBJ2-1; tentative D call: TRBD1 (5 bases). The CDR3 is 13 residues long. Looked up from germline, CDR1 is KGHSH and CDR2 is LQKENI. The ends were cut back, 7 bases at V and 4 bases at J, with 11 bases in the middle. CDR3 sequence: CASCDRPYNEQFF. The CDR3 nucleotides read TGTGCCAGCTGCGACAGACCTTACAATGAGCAGTTCTTC.

This chain connects TRBV7-2 to TRBJ1-2; D call uncertain. The CDR3 runs 15 residues. The germline CDR1 and CDR2 sequences are SGHTA and FQGNSA. Trimming took 3 bases from V and 3 from J, leaving 14 bases between them. CDR3 nucleotide sequence: TGTGCCAGCAGCTTTGACCTGGTAGGAGACTATGGCTACACCTTC. Its translation is CASSFDLVGDYGYTF.

This sequence joins TRBV19 and TRBJ1-1, with 11 bases aligning to TRBD1. The CDR3 has 15 amino acids. After removal of 3 bases from V and 7 bases from J, the junction contained 7 bases not matched to a gene. CDR1 is LNHDA, CDR2 SQIVND, per germline (reference sequence). The CDR3 nucleotides are TGTGCCAGTAGTATCCAGGGACAGGGGGTAGGTGAAGCTTTCTTT. It specifies CASSIQGQGVGEAFF.

This clone was seen only a few times. Other DNA sequences in the sample encode the same CDR3. The chain is built from TRBV5-1 and TRBJ2-7, with TRBD1 matching over 11 bases. Germline V gene data show CDR1 as SGHRS and CDR2 as YFSETQ. The V and J ends lost 3 bases and 4 bases, in that order; junction bases with no gene match: 3. The CDR3 is 14 residues long. The CDR3 region has the DNA TGCGCCAGCAGCTCGGGGACAGGGGGTTACGAGCAGTACTTC. This sequence encodes CASSSGTGGYEQYF. The entire variable domain, with the rest obtained from reference TRBV5-1 and TRBJ2-7, is as follows: KAGVTQTPRYLIKTRGQQVTLSCSPISGHRSVSWYQQTPGQGLQFLFEYFSETQRNKGNFPGRFSGRQFSNSRSEMNVSTLELGDSALYLCASSSGTGGYEQYFGPGTRLTVT.

The chain is built from TRBV19 and TRBJ2-5, with D perhaps TRBD1 (7 bases). V lost 5 bases and J lost 5, with 12 bases in between. The CDR3 spans 13 residues. Germline CDR1 is LNHDA and CDR2 is SQIVND (reference sequence). Written as DNA, the CDR3 is TGTGCCAGTAGTGGAGGGGGCTGGGAGACCCAGTACTTC. It yields the protein CASSGGGWETQYF.

The table lists this clone with a few counts. The rearrangement joins TRBV5-5 to TRBJ2-1, with 9 bases matching TRBD1. The CDR3 is made up of 15 amino acids. Trimming at V came to 2 bases and at J to 6 bases, leaving 6 bases not matched to a gene. Germline V lookup: CDR1 SGHKS, CDR2 YYEKEE (reference sequence). This CDR3 is CASSFGTGFTNEQFF. The CDR3, as DNA: TGTGCCAGCAGCTTCGGGACAGGGTTTACCAATGAGCAGTTCTTC.

The rearrangement uses TRBV5-6 and TRBJ1-1, with TRBD1 as a possible D gene (5 bases). The CDR3 length is 15 residues. Germline CDR1 is SGHDT and CDR2 is YYEEEE. Trimming pared 5 bases from V and 7 bases from J, leaving 21 bases between. CDR3 sequence (DNA): TGTGCCAGCAGAATAGGCCCTACAACGGACATTGAAGCTTTCTTT. Its translation is CASRIGPTTDIEAFF.

The chain couples TRBV29-1 to TRBJ1-1, with 10 bases that match TRBD1. Germline CDR1 and CDR2: SQVTM and ANQGSEA. CDR3 length equals 12 residues. V was clipped by 5 bases and J by 8 bases; unmatched bases: 5. CDR3 nucleotide sequence: TGCAGCGTTAGACAGGGGGCAGAAGAAGCTTTCTTT. Its protein is CSVRQGAEEAFF.

The J gene is TRBJ1-1, the V gene TRBV12-3 or TRBV12-4; D is ambiguous. Trimming shortened V by 4 bases and J by 8 bases, and 8 bases separated the two germline ends. The length of the CDR3 is 11 residues. CDR3 in DNA: TGTGCCAGCAGTTCCGCGGCCGAAGCTTTCTTT. Translating gives CASSSAAEAFF.

The chain couples TRBV28 to TRBJ1-2; 8 nucleotides line up with TRBD1. The germline V gene encodes CDR1 MDHEN and CDR2 SYDVKM. The junction had 7 bases not matched to a gene; V was cut back by 5 bases and J by 8 bases. The CDR3 is 13 residues long. CDR3 amino acids: CASSPTGATGYTF. The CDR3 nucleotides are TGTGCCAGCAGTCCGACAGGGGCAACGGGCTACACCTTC.

The chain recombines TRBV6-5 with TRBJ1-2, with 11 positions matching TRBD1. The germline gives CDR1 MNHEY, CDR2 SVGAGI. The V segment lost 6 bases and the J segment 8 bases; nucleotides outside the gene matches: 5. The CDR3 runs to 13 residues. As DNA, the CDR3 is TGTGCCAGCAGCCCCGGGACAGGGGGAGGCTACACCTTC. Translating it yields CASSPGTGGGYTF.

The V and J genes are TRBV19 and TRBJ1-2; unclear D gene. The germline V and J ends were trimmed by 6 bases and 2 bases, with 13 bases remaining between them. The CDR3 loop spans 14 amino acids. The V gene's germline CDR1 is LNHDA and CDR2 SQIVND (reference sequence). The CDR3 nucleotides read TGTGCCAGTAGACCCGGGATTGAGAACTATGGCTACACCTTC. This translates into CASRPGIENYGYTF.

The chain carries TRBV5-5 and TRBJ2-2; a weak D match, TRBD1 (6 bases). Trimming took off 6 bases at V and 3 bases at J, with 15 bases between the two ends. The CDR3 loop spans 15 amino acids. Germline assignment: CDR1 SGHKS and CDR2 YYEKEE (reference sequence). The CDR3, as DNA: TGTGCCAGCACCCCGCAGGGGCCGCACACCGGGGAGCTGTTTTTT. Its translation is CASTPQGPHTGELFF.

This chain links TRBV10-1 with TRBJ1-6; D is possibly TRBD1 (5 bases). With 4 bases removed from V and 7 bases from J, the gap between germline ends came to 8 bases. Germline assignment: CDR1 WNHNN and CDR2 SYGVQD (reference sequence). This CDR3 spans 13 amino acids. The chain's CDR3 is CASSARANSPLHF. The CDR3 DNA follows: TGCGCCAGCAGTGCCAGGGCAAATTCACCCCTCCACTTT.

In DNA, the CDR3 is TGTGCCAGCTCACATAACAGGGGTGGCAATCAGCCCCAGCATTTT. It yields the protein CASSHNRGGNQPQHF. The rearrangement joins TRBV18 to TRBJ1-5, with 7 bases aligning to TRBD1. Trimming took 4 bases from V and 2 from J; bases not matched to a gene: 5. The CDR3 length is 15 residues. Per the germline V gene, CDR1 is KGHSH and CDR2 is LQKENI.

This clone was detected only once. The chain recombines TRBV29-1 with TRBJ2-7; TRBD2 matches at 9 bases. CDR1 is SQVTM, CDR2 ANQGSEA, per germline. This CDR3 is built from 14 residues. After removal of 4 bases from V and 2 bases from J, the junction contained 6 bases not matched to a gene. CDR3 in amino acids: CSVGRSGGTYEQYF. The CDR3 DNA reads as TGCAGCGTTGGCCGTAGCGGGGGAACCTACGAGCAGTACTTC.

The chain recombines TRBV5-4 with TRBJ1-4; the D is unclear. The V end was cut by 2 bases, the J end by 5 bases, with 10 bases between. This CDR3 is built from 14 residues. The germline V gene has CDR1 SGHNT and CDR2 YYREEE (reference sequence). This CDR3 reads CASSLGRRNEKLFF. CDR3 sequence (DNA): TGTGCCAGCAGCTTAGGCAGGAGGAATGAAAAACTGTTTTTT.

This chain links TRBV6-5 with TRBJ2-3; no firm D call. Germline V gene sequence: CDR1 MNHEY, CDR2 SVGAGI. CDR3 length: 11 residues. The V and J ends lost 8 bases and 5 bases respectively, with 8 bases between them. The CDR3 coding sequence is TGTGCCAGCGAGTACCTAGATACGCAGTATTTT. It encodes CASEYLDTQYF.

This clone was seen more than once but under ten times. This chain links TRBV20-1 with TRBJ2-7; D may be TRBD2 (6 bases). Germline CDR1 is DFQATT and CDR2 is SNEGSKA (reference sequence). This CDR3 spans 14 amino acids. V was shortened by 3 bases and J by 3 bases, with 15 bases between the two germline ends. In nucleotides, the CDR3 is TGCAGTGCTAGTGATCCGGGACTCCTCTACGAGCAGTACTTC. This encodes CSASDPGLLYEQYF.